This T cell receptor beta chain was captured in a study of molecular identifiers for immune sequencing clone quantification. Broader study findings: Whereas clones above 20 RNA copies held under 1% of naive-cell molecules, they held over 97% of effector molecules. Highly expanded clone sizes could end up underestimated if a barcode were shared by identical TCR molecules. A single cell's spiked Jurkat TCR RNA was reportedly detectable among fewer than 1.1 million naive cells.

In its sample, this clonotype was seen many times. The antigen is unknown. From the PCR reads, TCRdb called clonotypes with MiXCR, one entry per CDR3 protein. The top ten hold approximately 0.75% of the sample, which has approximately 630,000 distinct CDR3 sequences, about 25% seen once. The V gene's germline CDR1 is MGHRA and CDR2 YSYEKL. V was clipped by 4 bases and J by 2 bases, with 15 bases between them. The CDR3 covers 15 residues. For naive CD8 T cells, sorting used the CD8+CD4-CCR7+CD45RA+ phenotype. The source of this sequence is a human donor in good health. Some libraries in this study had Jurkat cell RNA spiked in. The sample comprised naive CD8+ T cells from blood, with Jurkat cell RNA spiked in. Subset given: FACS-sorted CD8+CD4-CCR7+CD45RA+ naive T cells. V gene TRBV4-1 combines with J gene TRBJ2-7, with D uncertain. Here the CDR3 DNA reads TGCGCCAGCAGCCGAGAGACGGCGGCTACCTACGAGCAGTACTTC. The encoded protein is CASSRETAATYEQYF.